One and the same sample provided the 27 T cell receptor beta chains below, sequenced in a study of STAT3 mutations in large granular lymphocyte leukemia. Study-wide results and limits: At least one immunodominant TCR beta clonotype appeared in every T-cell large granular lymphocyte leukemia patient.

These receptors have no known antigen. Repertoires were generated with immunoSEQ multiplex PCR, while TCRdb's copy carries only in-frame clones and drops some. The repertoire holds about 42,000 clones, with roughly 81% as singletons. The sample taken for sequencing was PBMCs. The receptor set was obtained from a human donor with T large granular lymphocyte leukemia. Some clones in this sample may be carry-over from other donors' samples.

The J gene is TRBJ2-1, the V gene TRBV6-1; TRBD2 matches at 9 bases. The CDR3 spans 15 residues. Germline V CDR1 and CDR2: MNHNS, SASEGT. Germline trimming cut 6 bases from V and 2 bases from J; bases unmatched to any gene: 5. For the CDR3, the DNA is TGTGCCAGCAGAATAGCGGGGGCCCCCTACAATGAGCAGTTCTTC. Its protein is CASRIAGAPYNEQFF.

The chain has TRBV27 and TRBJ1-4, with TRBD1 identical over 8 bases. The germline gives CDR1 MNHEY, CDR2 SMNVEV (reference sequence). There are 13 residues in the CDR3. The J segment lost 15 bases and the V segment lost 5 bases, leaving 11 bases of the junction unmatched. CDR3 bases: TGTGCCAGCAGTCTACTCGCGGGACAGGAAATGTTTTTT. As protein: CASSLLAGQEMFF. Full variable domain (rest looked up from reference TRBV27 and TRBJ1-4): EAQVTQNPRYLITVTGKKLTVTCSQNMNHEYMSWYRQDPGLGLRQIYYSMNVEVTDKGDVPEGYKVSRKEKRNFPLILESPSPNQTSLYFCASSLLAGQEMFFGSGTQLSVL.

This clone was seen just once. The gene calls are TRBV6-5 and TRBJ1-1; D not certain. Germline CDR1 MNHEY, CDR2 SVGAGI. The V end lost 7 bases, the J end lost 6 bases, and 18 bases lay between the germline ends. The CDR3 consists of 14 residues. CDR3 bases: TGTGCCAGCACCCCAAGGAGGGAAGGTGCTGAAGCTTTCTTT. It codes for CASTPRREGAEAFF.

V is TRBV5-4 and J is TRBJ2-5; 7 nucleotides align to TRBD1. This CDR3 region has 15 residues. Germline V gene lookup returns CDR1 SGHNT and CDR2 YYREEE (reference sequence). The V and J ends lost 2 bases and 6 bases, in that order; junction bases with no gene match: 10. CDR3 coding DNA: TGTGCCAGCAGCTTAGACACCACAGGGGAAAAGACCCAGTACTTC. Translation gives CASSLDTTGEKTQYF.

CDR3 amino acids: CASSLNSPSYNEQFF. The CDR3 bases are TGTGCCAGCAGCTTAAACAGCCCCTCCTACAATGAGCAGTTCTTC. V is TRBV7-2 and J is TRBJ2-1; D is unclear. Trimming took off 2 bases at V and 0 bases at J, with 8 bases between the two ends. There are 15 residues in the CDR3. Germline CDR1 reads SGHTA; CDR2 reads FQGNSA.

The rearrangement joins TRBV5-4 to TRBJ2-5; D is uncertain. V lost 4 bases, J lost 5 bases, and 18 bases lay in between. This CDR3 is built from 15 residues. Per germline, CDR1 SGHNT and CDR2 YYREEE (reference sequence). As DNA, the CDR3 is TGTGCCAGCAGCACGGAGACTCCGGCGATGGAGACCCAGTACTTC. It yields the protein CASSTETPAMETQYF.

The V gene is TRBV27, the J gene TRBJ2-5; no firm D call. Trimming took 5 bases from V and 5 from J, leaving 12 bases between them. CDR1 is MNHEY, CDR2 SMNVEV, per germline (reference sequence). The CDR3 contains 13 residues. The CDR3 sequence is CASSRMVLETQYF. Here the CDR3 DNA reads TGTGCCAGCAGTAGGATGGTTCTGGAGACCCAGTACTTC.

J is TRBJ2-5 and V is TRBV7-2, with 8 bases that match TRBD2. The V gene end was trimmed by 7 bases and the J gene end by 2 bases; junction bases not matched to a gene: 12. Germline V gives CDR1 SGHTA, CDR2 FQGNSA. The CDR3 runs 16 residues. CDR3 in amino acids: CASKSPRRGDQETQYF. As DNA, the CDR3 is TGTGCCAGCAAATCCCCACGGCGGGGGGATCAAGAGACCCAGTACTTC.

The sample holds a few counts of this clone. The chain employs TRBV6-5 and TRBJ1-6; unclear D gene. Germline CDR1 and CDR2: MNHEY and SVGAGI. The CDR3 consists of 13 residues. Trimming removed 2 bases from V and 8 bases from J, with 7 bases in between. CDR3 region: CASSYDTDSPLHF. The CDR3 DNA reads TGTGCCAGCAGTTACGACACCGATTCACCCCTCCACTTT.

This clone was observed a handful of times. The chain uses TRBV6-5 and TRBJ1-5; D is ambiguous. The V gene's germline CDR1 is MNHEY and CDR2 SVGAGI. CDR3 length: 13 amino acids. The germline V and J ends were trimmed by 0 bases and 6 bases, with 6 bases remaining between them. The CDR3 sequence: CASSYSAGQPQHF. The CDR3 bases are TGTGCCAGCAGTTACTCTGCGGGTCAGCCCCAGCATTTT.

The CDR3 loop is CASRNRVSYEQYV. Here the CDR3 DNA reads TGTGCCAGCCGCAACAGGGTATCCTACGAGCAGTACGTC. The chain links TRBV5-6 to TRBJ2-7, with D possibly TRBD1 on 6 matching bases. The V and J ends lost 7 bases and 1 base respectively, with 12 bases between them. Germline CDR1 reads SGHDT; CDR2 reads YYEEEE. This CDR3 comprises 13 residues.

The gene calls are TRBV18 and TRBJ2-7, with D possibly being TRBD1 (6 bases). V lost 3 bases, J lost 2 bases, and 14 bases lay in between. Germline CDR1 KGHSH, CDR2 LQKENI. The CDR3 is 15 amino acids. CDR3 nucleotide sequence: TGTGCCAGCTCACCGAACAGGGATGTCCCCTACGAGCAGTACTTC. Translation gives CASSPNRDVPYEQYF.

The genes are TRBV18 and TRBJ1-3, with TRBD1 matching 7 bases. V lost 4 bases to trimming and J lost 2 bases; unmatched junction nucleotides: 8. The CDR3 is made up of 16 amino acids. Germline CDR1 KGHSH, CDR2 LQKENI. The CDR3 region has the DNA TGTGCCAGCTCACAAGACGACAGGGTTCCTGGAAACACCATATATTTT. Its translation is CASSQDDRVPGNTIYF.

V usage is TRBV28 and J usage is TRBJ1-5, with D possibly TRBD1 on 6 matching bases. The CDR3 spans 11 residues. Germline V gene lookup returns CDR1 MDHEN and CDR2 SYDVKM. V was clipped by 7 bases and J by 5 bases, with 6 bases between them. The CDR3 DNA reads TGTGCCAGCAAGGGGGATCAGCCCCAGCATTTT. Translated, it gives CASKGDQPQHF.

The rearrangement uses TRBV15 and TRBJ1-2, with D maybe TRBD1 (5 bases). This CDR3 has 16 amino acids. V shed 0 bases and J shed 0 bases, with 11 bases lying between them. Germline CDR1 reads LNHNV; CDR2 reads YYDKDF (reference sequence). CDR3 region: CATSRDHRTTNYGYTF. In nucleotides, the CDR3 is TGTGCCACCAGCAGAGACCACAGGACAACTAACTATGGCTACACCTTC.

This clone showed up just once. V and J are TRBV18 and TRBJ2-7, with 7 nucleotides matching TRBD2. V trimming: 6 bases; J trimming: 2 bases; junction bases outside the gene matches: 7. Germline CDR1 is KGHSH and CDR2 is LQKENI. The CDR3 is 14 residues long. The CDR3 DNA reads as TGTGCCAGCTCTAGGGAGGGTCGGGCCTACGAGCAGTACTTC. Protein product: CASSREGRAYEQYF.

This sequence joins TRBV7-9 and TRBJ2-1; 9 bases align to TRBD2. The CDR3 loop spans 14 amino acids. Looked up from germline, CDR1 is SEHNR and CDR2 is FQNEAQ (reference sequence). J was trimmed by 9 bases and V by 10 bases; bases with no gene match: 13. CDR3 residues: CAIGRGGVFVEQFF. The CDR3 DNA is TGTGCCATTGGGCGGGGGGGTGTATTTGTTGAGCAGTTCTTC.

The rearrangement uses TRBV6-1 and TRBJ1-1; D is perhaps TRBD1 (6 bases). This CDR3 contains 13 residues. Looked up from germline, CDR1 is MNHNS and CDR2 is SASEGT. Trimming left V 6 bases short and J 6 bases short, with 14 bases between. In DNA form, the CDR3 reads TGTGCCAGCAGAGGACCGACAGGCGCTGAAGCTTTCTTT. Translating it yields CASRGPTGAEAFF.

This clone was observed a few times. One end of the junction is discordant with germline, which a read error may explain. The chain links TRBV7-7 to TRBJ2-2, with D perhaps given as TRBD1 or TRBD2 (5 bases each). CDR3 size: 12 residues. The germline V gene has CDR1 SSHAT and CDR2 FNYEAQ (reference sequence). In DNA form, the CDR3 reads TGTGCTAGCAGCTTGGTGGGGGAGGAGCTGTTTTTT. Amino acid sequence: CASSLVGEELFF.

This chain uses TRBV18 with TRBJ1-5; weak D call: TRBD1 (6 bases). V was clipped by 3 bases and J by 5 bases, with 8 bases between them. The CDR3 runs to 13 residues. Germline values: CDR1 KGHSH, CDR2 LQKENI. CDR3 protein: CASSPGGHQPQHF. The CDR3 coding sequence is TGTGCCAGCTCACCGGGGGGGCATCAGCCCCAGCATTTT.

The rearrangement joins TRBV6-5 to TRBJ2-7; 9 nucleotides align to TRBD1. Germline assignment: CDR1 MNHEY and CDR2 SVGAGI. Losses at the gene ends were 2 bases for V and 2 bases for J; bases not matched to a gene: 4. The CDR3 loop spans 15 amino acids. The CDR3 spells CASSYLGQGTYEQYV. In DNA, the CDR3 is TGTGCCAGCAGTTACCTTGGACAGGGGACCTACGAGCAGTACGTC.

The genes are TRBV18 and TRBJ2-7; D may be TRBD2 (6 bases). Per the germline V gene, CDR1 is KGHSH and CDR2 is LQKENI. This CDR3 is 13 amino acids long. The V end lost 3 bases, the J end lost 3 bases, and 9 bases lay between the germline ends. In DNA form, the CDR3 reads TGTGCCAGCTCACCCTCGGGGGTCTACGAGCAGTACTTC. This gives the protein CASSPSGVYEQYF.

This clone has just a few counts. This chain links TRBV5-6 with TRBJ2-2; D is perhaps TRBD1 or TRBD2 (5 bases each). CDR1 and CDR2 (germline): SGHDT, YYEEEE. The CDR3 extends over 17 amino acids. V lost 6 bases and J 0 bases, leaving 18 bases between the germline ends. CDR3 sequence (DNA): TGTGCCAGCACCTGGGGGACGGGGCGGGCGAACACCGGGGAGCTGTTTTTT. It yields the protein CASTWGTGRANTGELFF.

The chain joins TRBV5-1 to TRBJ2-3; 9 positions match TRBD2. Per the germline V gene, CDR1 is SGHRS and CDR2 is YFSETQ. The CDR3 covers 14 residues. J gave up 0 bases and V 7 bases, and 3 bases lay outside the gene matches. In nucleotides, the CDR3 is TGCGCCAGCGGCCTAGCGGGGAGCACAGATACGCAGTATTTT. It translates to CASGLAGSTDTQYF.

V and J are TRBV5-1 and TRBJ1-4, with 7 positions matching TRBD1. From germline, CDR1 is SGHRS and CDR2 YFSETQ. V shed 4 bases and J 0 bases; nucleotides not matched to a gene: 6. The CDR3 has 16 amino acids. The CDR3 reads CASSPGQVTTNEKLFF. CDR3 DNA: TGCGCCAGCAGCCCTGGACAGGTTACAACTAATGAAAAACTGTTTTTT.

There are a few counts of this clone. This chain uses TRBV6-1 with TRBJ1-6; D unresolved. CDR3 length equals 15 residues. V lost 3 bases, J lost 10 bases, and 16 bases lay in between. CDR1 is MNHNS, CDR2 SASEGT, per germline. The CDR3 sequence: CASSDGPRGGSPLHF. CDR3 nucleotide sequence: TGTGCCAGCAGTGACGGGCCCCGGGGAGGCTCACCCCTCCACTTT.

The rearrangement uses TRBV4-2 and TRBJ1-5; D might be TRBD1 (5 bases). The CDR3 is made up of 15 amino acids. From germline, CDR1 is LGHNA and CDR2 YNFKEQ. V lost 3 bases and J 2 bases, leaving 11 bases between the germline ends. The CDR3 region is CASSHLTAGNQPQHF. The CDR3 DNA is TGTGCCAGCAGCCATTTGACAGCTGGCAATCAGCCCCAGCATTTT.